This is a list of T cell receptor beta chains from one sample in a study of identical twins. TCRdb re-called the 5' RACE reads through MiXCR, storing one row per CDR3 protein. The sample has about 890,000 distinct CDR3 sequences, roughly an eighth seen once. Separately, the same data were catalogued under a study of yellow fever vaccine responses in identical twins.

Source material: PBMCs. Source of these receptors: a woman between 18 and 29 years old in good health. CDR3s include the opening cysteine and the closing phenylalanine or tryptophan.

v_gene	j_gene	CDR3aa
TRBV20-1	TRBJ1-1	CSARGTQGAEAFF
TRBV5-1	TRBJ2-5	CASSLSRNPQETQYF
TRBV11-1	TRBJ2-1	CATAARTSGTFNEQFF
TRBV20-1	TRBJ2-3	CSAPIVAGGRGTDTQYF
TRBV20-1	TRBJ1-1	CSARDWRGVPGQGYPNTEAFF
TRBV5-1	TRBJ2-6	CASSFLSGGVSGANVLTF
TRBV7-8	TRBJ1-1	CASSLAFPQAGTEAFF
TRBV12-3/TRBV12-4	TRBJ1-1	CASRPSGIAEAFF
TRBV19	TRBJ2-1	CASSISGSYYNEQFF
TRBV2	TRBJ2-2	CATSPRDRNTGELFF
TRBV6-5	TRBJ2-2	CASSYSGGYTGELFF
TRBV6-1	TRBJ2-2	CASSEGGGGRAGELFF
TRBV7-8	TRBJ2-4	CASSLVGGRQNIQYF
TRBV12-3/TRBV12-4	TRBJ1-2	CASGSRTDRYGYTF
TRBV12-3/TRBV12-4	TRBJ2-1	CASRPLAGAYNEQFF
TRBV28	TRBJ2-5	CASSLGNSAGETQYF
TRBV12-3/TRBV12-4	TRBJ1-1	CASSFGQGEAFF
TRBV5-1	TRBJ2-1	CASSSTASSYNEQFF
TRBV12-3/TRBV12-4	TRBJ2-2	CASSSQLNRINSFSLYTGELFF